One sample yielded the 25 T cell receptor beta chains listed below, sequenced in a study of T cell changes during pregnancy in multiple sclerosis. Only in-frame clones appear in the TCRdb table, and some are missing; sequencing was by immunoSEQ multiplex PCR. The data show some 94,000 clones, about 92% seen once. The material was peripheral blood, obtained in the first trimester of pregnancy. The source is a female donor with multiple sclerosis, enrolled in a pregnancy study.

The chain couples TRBV4-1 to TRBJ2-1, with TRBD2 as a possible D gene (6 bases). Germline CDR1 is MGHRA and CDR2 is YSYEKL. The CDR3 length is 14 residues. V was clipped by 4 bases and J by 8 bases, with 15 bases between them. CDR3 DNA: TGCGCCAGCAGCCCCCACCGGGAGAGGGATGAGCAGTTCTTC. Its protein is CASSPHRERDEQFF.

This chain joins TRBV12-5 and TRBJ2-2, with TRBD2 matching 10 bases. Losses at the gene ends were 2 bases for V and 7 bases for J; bases not matched to a gene: 13. The germline V gene has CDR1 LGHNT and CDR2 FRNRAP. This CDR3 has 18 amino acids. DNA of the CDR3: TGTGCTAGTGGTTTGCCAACTCCGGGACTAGCGCCCGTCGGGGAGCTGTTTTTT. It translates to CASGLPTPGLAPVGELFF. Filled out from reference TRBV12-5 and TRBJ2-2, the complete variable domain reads DARVTQTPRHKVTEMGQEVTMRCQPILGHNTVFWYRQTMMQGLELLAYFRNRAPLDDSGMPKDRFSAEMPDATLATLKIQPSEPRDSAVYFCASGLPTPGLAPVGELFFGEGSRLTVL.

The chain carries TRBV7-9 and TRBJ2-5; the D is unclear. CDR1 is SEHNR, CDR2 FQNEAQ, per germline (reference sequence). This CDR3 comprises 11 residues. V dropped 3 bases and J dropped 5 bases, with 4 bases sitting between them. The CDR3 region is CASSFGETQYF. CDR3 DNA sequence: TGTGCCAGCAGCTTCGGGGAGACCCAGTACTTC.

The chain uses TRBV7-9 and TRBJ2-2, with 12 bases lining up with TRBD2. CDR3 length equals 18 residues. The V and J ends lost 4 bases and 6 bases, in that order; junction bases with no gene match: 12. The V gene's germline CDR1 is SEHNR and CDR2 FQNEAQ (reference sequence). CDR3 DNA: TGTGCCAGCAGCTCACCTAGCGGGAGGGCCCTGATTTCCGGGGAGCTGTTTTTT. Encoded protein: CASSSPSGRALISGELFF. Full variable domain (remainder filled in from reference TRBV7-9 and TRBJ2-2): DTGVSQNPRHKITKRGQNVTFRCDPISEHNRLYWYRQTLGQGPEFLTYFQNEAQLEKSRLLSDRFSAERPKGSFSTLEIQRTEQGDSAMYLCASSSPSGRALISGELFFGEGSRLTVL.

The rearrangement joins TRBV6-1 to TRBJ1-3, with 7 bases that match TRBD1. The V gene's germline CDR1 is MNHNS and CDR2 SASEGT. This CDR3 is built from 18 residues. V shed 1 base and J 2 bases; nucleotides not matched to a gene: 11. The CDR3 DNA sequence: TGTGCCAGCAGTGAAGTTTTGATTGGGCAGGGGGCTGGAAACACCATATATTTT. Encoded protein: CASSEVLIGQGAGNTIYF.

This clone is a singleton in its sample. J is TRBJ2-3 and V is TRBV9; TRBD2 aligns across 7 bases. The CDR3 runs 15 residues. The ends lost 0 bases at V and 4 bases at J; junction bases unmatched: 5. Germline V gene data show CDR1 as SGDLS and CDR2 as YYNGEE. CDR3 protein: CASSVVGGSSDTQYF. CDR3 coding DNA: TGTGCCAGCAGCGTAGTTGGCGGGAGTTCAGATACGCAGTATTTT.

J is TRBJ1-3 and V is TRBV30; possible D gene TRBD1, 6 bases. Germline V gene sequence: CDR1 GTSNPN, CDR2 SVGIG (reference sequence). The ends were cut back, 1 base at V and 0 bases at J, with 10 bases in the middle. The CDR3 is 15 residues long. The DNA for the CDR3 is TGTGCCTGGAGTGACAGGGTTAGCTCTGGAAACACCATATATTTT. Protein sequence: CAWSDRVSSGNTIYF.

This clone was detected only once. The chain recombines TRBV7-2 with TRBJ1-5; D ambiguous. CDR3 size: 16 residues. V gave up 1 base and J gave up 0 bases, with 10 bases separating them. Looked up from germline, CDR1 is SGHTA and CDR2 is FQGNSA. CDR3: CASSLGQIHSNQPQHF. The CDR3 coding sequence is TGTGCCAGCAGCTTAGGGCAGATTCATAGCAATCAGCCCCAGCATTTT.

V and J are TRBV9 and TRBJ2-5, with 13 bases fitting TRBD2. V shed 3 bases and J 2 bases; nucleotides not matched to a gene: 16. Germline assignment: CDR1 SGDLS and CDR2 YYNGEE. This CDR3 contains 20 residues. The CDR3 loop reads CASSAQPTRPGLAGQETQYF. As DNA, the CDR3 is TGTGCCAGCAGCGCCCAACCGACGAGACCGGGACTAGCGGGACAAGAGACCCAGTACTTC.

This clone was found once. This chain joins TRBV11-1 and TRBJ2-1; 7 bases map to TRBD1. This CDR3 comprises 14 residues. V trimming: 5 bases; J trimming: 4 bases; junction bases outside the gene matches: 5. Looked up from germline, CDR1 is SGHAT and CDR2 is FQDESV (reference sequence). The CDR3 region has the DNA TGTGCCAGCAGCCACAGGGGCCGGTACAATGAGCAGTTCTTC. This translates into CASSHRGRYNEQFF.

V usage is TRBV19 and J usage is TRBJ1-5; possible D gene TRBD1, 6 bases. In germline, CDR1 is LNHDA, CDR2 SQIVND (reference sequence). The length of the CDR3 is 14 residues. The V gene lost 4 bases and the J gene lost 4 bases, with 11 bases spanning the gap. In DNA, the CDR3 is TGTGCCAGTAGTAGAAACAGGGTGAATCAGCCCCAGCATTTT. Its translation is CASSRNRVNQPQHF.

This clone turned up a few times. This rearrangement joins TRBV2 to TRBJ1-4; 7 nucleotides agree with TRBD1. The CDR3 has 14 residues. Germline V gene lookup returns CDR1 SNHLY and CDR2 FYNNEI. V shed 8 bases, J shed 8 bases, and the junction held 11 bases outside the gene matches. The CDR3: CASGLEGAGEKLFF. The CDR3 DNA reads as TGTGCCAGCGGTTTAGAGGGGGCCGGCGAAAAACTGTTTTTT.

V and J are TRBV18 and TRBJ1-1, with 9 bases aligning to TRBD1. V lost 5 bases to trimming and J lost 4 bases; unmatched junction nucleotides: 5. The CDR3 length is 14 residues. Germline CDR1 is KGHSH and CDR2 is LQKENI. CDR3 residues: CASSSGQGGTEAFF. Here the CDR3 DNA reads TGTGCCAGCTCATCGGGACAGGGTGGCACTGAAGCTTTCTTT. The whole variable domain, remainder taken from reference TRBV18 and TRBJ1-1, is NAGVMQNPRHLVRRRGQEARLRCSPMKGHSHVYWYRQLPEEGLKFMVYLQKENIIDESGMPKERFSAEFPKEGPSILRIQQVVRGDSAAYFCASSSGQGGTEAFFGQGTRLTVV.

The chain uses TRBV30 and TRBJ2-3, with D possibly matching TRBD2 (5 bases). Germline V gene data show CDR1 as GTSNPN and CDR2 as SVGIG (reference sequence). Trimming stripped 2 bases from V and 6 bases from J, with 12 bases between. The CDR3 is 13 amino acids. This CDR3 reads CAWSPGMGDTQYF. CDR3 in DNA: TGTGCCTGGAGTCCCGGGATGGGTGATACGCAGTATTTT.

This clone was detected once. The chain links TRBV5-1 to TRBJ2-3; 8 positions agree with TRBD2. The CDR3 length is 16 residues. Germline V gene lookup returns CDR1 SGHRS and CDR2 YFSETQ. Trimming took 3 bases from V and 0 from J; bases not matched to a gene: 6. CDR3 DNA: TGCGCCAGCAGCTCCGGGGTAGCGGGAAGCACAGATACGCAGTATTTT. The encoded protein is CASSSGVAGSTDTQYF.

In DNA, the CDR3 is TGCGCCAGCAGCTTGGTTGGCGGGGCCAATTACGAGCAGTACTTC. As protein: CASSLVGGANYEQYF. The V and J genes are TRBV5-1 and TRBJ2-7, with a possible D match to TRBD2 (6 bases). Trimming took off 0 bases at V and 4 bases at J, with 14 bases between the two ends. Germline lookup yields CDR1 SGHRS and CDR2 YFSETQ. The CDR3 sequence is 15 residues long.

This chain connects TRBV19 to TRBJ1-3; no firm D call. The CDR3 runs to 14 residues. The V gene's germline CDR1 is LNHDA and CDR2 SQIVND (reference sequence). The V and J ends lost 4 bases and 3 bases respectively, with 10 bases between them. CDR3 bases: TGTGCCAGTAGTAGAAGCGGCAGTGGAAACACCATATATTTT. This codes for CASSRSGSGNTIYF.

The chain recombines TRBV30 with TRBJ2-2, with 10 bases identical to TRBD1. J was trimmed by 6 bases and V by 2 bases; bases with no gene match: 9. Looked up from germline, CDR1 is GTSNPN and CDR2 is SVGIG (reference sequence). This CDR3 has 16 amino acids. The CDR3 nucleotides are TGTGCCTGGAGTACGACAGGGGGCGCAATGGCCGGGGAGCTGTTTTTT. Residues: CAWSTTGGAMAGELFF.

The gene calls are TRBV29-1 and TRBJ1-1; D perhaps matches TRBD1 (6 bases). V shed 1 base and J shed 11 bases, with 11 bases lying between them. CDR3 length equals 11 residues. Germline V gives CDR1 SQVTM, CDR2 ANQGSEA. The CDR3 here is CSVEGGGGAFF. The CDR3 nucleotides read TGCAGCGTTGAAGGGGGAGGGGGGGCTTTCTTT.

The CDR3 nucleotides are TGTGCCAGCAGTTTATCCCCCAGGCCCTACAATGAGCAGTTCTTC. It translates to CASSLSPRPYNEQFF. The genes are TRBV27 and TRBJ2-1; D unresolved. V dropped 0 bases and J dropped 2 bases, with 8 bases sitting between them. The CDR3 extends over 15 amino acids. Germline CDR1 MNHEY, CDR2 SMNVEV (reference sequence).

The chain employs TRBV7-2 and TRBJ2-1; 8 bases are shared with TRBD2. CDR1 is SGHTA, CDR2 FQGNSA, per germline. Trimming cost V 4 bases and J 3 bases; bases outside gene matches: 5. The CDR3 is 15 amino acids. The CDR3 DNA reads TGTGCCAGCAGCTCTATAGCGGGACTCTACAATGAGCAGTTCTTC. Translation gives CASSSIAGLYNEQFF.

V and J are TRBV6-5 and TRBJ1-5, with 7 nucleotides matching TRBD1. Trimming took 5 bases from V and 4 from J; bases not matched to a gene: 5. The CDR3 consists of 14 residues. CDR1 is MNHEY and CDR2 is SVGAGI in the germline V gene. As DNA, the CDR3 is TGTGCCAGCAGTGGAGGGACAGATAATCAGCCCCAGCATTTT. Residues: CASSGGTDNQPQHF.

This chain uses TRBV27 with TRBJ2-7; 9 bases line up with TRBD1. Looked up from germline, CDR1 is MNHEY and CDR2 is SMNVEV (reference sequence). V shed 4 bases and J 2 bases; nucleotides not matched to a gene: 3. This CDR3 is 14 amino acids long. CDR3: CASSWGTGTYEQYF. As DNA, the CDR3 is TGTGCCAGCAGTTGGGGGACAGGGACCTACGAGCAGTACTTC.

The chain couples TRBV9 to TRBJ2-1; the match to TRBD2 covers 9 bases. V shed 0 bases, J shed 3 bases, and the junction held 7 bases outside the gene matches. CDR3 length: 17 residues. The germline gives CDR1 SGDLS, CDR2 YYNGEE. CDR3 nucleotides: TGTGCCAGCAGCGTAGGGTCTAGCGGGGCTATCTACAATGAGCAGTTCTTC. Its protein product is CASSVGSSGAIYNEQFF.

This clone occurred once. The chain combines TRBV2 with TRBJ1-2; 9 bases are a match to TRBD1. Losses at the gene ends were 6 bases for V and 7 bases for J; bases not matched to a gene: 6. Germline CDR1 is SNHLY and CDR2 is FYNNEI. This CDR3 region has 13 residues. This CDR3 is CASRGDRVGGYTF. CDR3 coding DNA: TGTGCCAGCAGGGGGGACAGGGTCGGTGGCTACACCTTC.